This TCR beta chain was sequenced for a study of blood T cell repertoires in COVID-19. This table comes from immunoSEQ multiplex PCR, and its TCRdb copy is limited to in-frame clones, with some not included. The sample comprises 200,000 to 250,000 clones, about 90% of which are singletons, and roughly 2.6% rests with the top ten. Per the germline V gene, CDR1 is WSHSY and CDR2 is SAAADI. The CDR3 is made up of 14 amino acids. J was trimmed by 0 bases and V by 5 bases; bases with no gene match: 3. This receptor was identified in a man between 25 and 39 years old with COVID-19, enrolled during active disease. V usage is TRBV10-2 and J usage is TRBJ2-7; TRBD1 agrees at 8 bases. What was sequenced was peripheral blood. In DNA, the CDR3 is TGCGCCAGCAGTTTAACAGGGGGCTCCTACGAGCAGTACTTC. Translation: CASSLTGGSYEQYF.